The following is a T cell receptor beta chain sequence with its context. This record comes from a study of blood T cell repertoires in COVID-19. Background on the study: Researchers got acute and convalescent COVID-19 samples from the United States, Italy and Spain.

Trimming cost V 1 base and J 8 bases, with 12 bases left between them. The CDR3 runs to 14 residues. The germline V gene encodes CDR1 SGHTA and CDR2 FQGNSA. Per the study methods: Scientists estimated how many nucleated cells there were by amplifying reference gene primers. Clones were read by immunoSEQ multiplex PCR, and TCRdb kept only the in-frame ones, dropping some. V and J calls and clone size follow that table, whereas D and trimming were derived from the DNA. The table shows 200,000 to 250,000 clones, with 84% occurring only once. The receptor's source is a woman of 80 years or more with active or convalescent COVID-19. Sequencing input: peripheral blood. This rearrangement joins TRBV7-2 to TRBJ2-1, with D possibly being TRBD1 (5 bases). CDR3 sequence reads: CASSLGAGRYEQFF. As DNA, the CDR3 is TGTGCCAGCAGCTTAGGTGCAGGGCGGTATGAGCAGTTCTTC.